This paragraph reports one T cell receptor beta chain. The data belong to a study of CD8 T cells in Susac syndrome. Controls matched for age and sex were healthy donors. Trimming left V 3 bases short and J 6 bases short, with 8 bases between. Germline V gene lookup returns CDR1 LGHDT and CDR2 YNNKEL (reference sequence). The CDR3 sequence is 12 residues long. With random hexamers, reverse transcription was performed on roughly 0.45 to 1 ug of RNA. TCR beta CDR3 was amplified by immunoSEQ covering 54 Vbeta and 13 Jbeta. One entry per CDR3 protein, called by TCRdb with MiXCR from the immunoSEQ multiplex PCR reads. The data contain around 150,000 distinct CDR3 sequences, around 93% of them singletons.

The J gene is TRBJ1-1, the V gene TRBV3-1; D unresolved. Specimen: CD4+ T cells from PBMCs. This clonotype was sampled from a human donor in good health. The CDR3 here is CASSHPGAEAFF. The CDR3 DNA sequence: TGTGCCAGCAGCCACCCCGGGGCTGAAGCTTTCTTT. The full variable domain, in which reference TRBV3-1 and TRBJ1-1 provide the parts outside the CDR3, is DTAVSQTPKYLVTQMGNDKSIKCEQNLGHDTMYWYKQDSKKFLKIMFSYNNKELIINETVPNRFSPKSPDKAHLNLHINSLELGDSAVYFCASSHPGAEAFFGQGTRLTVV.